This TCR beta chain was observed in a study of blood T cell repertoires in COVID-19 (dated by TCRdb to the early 2020s). Regarding the study in general: Samples from collaborators originated in the United States, Italy and Spain and spanned both the acute and convalescent phases of COVID-19. Samples came from the ongoing ImmuneRACE study (first 160 participants) plus 1,254 subjects from 6 global collaborators. A de-identified subject ID, COVID-19 status, age in years and sex were almost always included in the sample metadata. Where HLA class I and class II types were available, the types were taken from metadata supplied by the sample provider, not from assay-based typing. The dataset comprised deeply sampled blood TCRbeta repertoires from subjects exposed to, actively infected with, or recovered from COVID-19. The prospective study material was composed of cDNA or gDNA derived from T cells, B-cell-depleted T cells, or PBMCs. A freely available public database, intended as a resource for researchers studying the immune response to SARS-CoV-2, is where the repertoires were released.

The germline V gene (reference sequence) specifies GTSNPN as CDR1 and SVGIG as CDR2. The junction carries 9 bases between V and J, which are trimmed by 3 bases and 0 bases respectively. The CDR3 has 14 amino acids, counting the end cysteine and phenylalanine. Just the 42-base CDR3 DNA is kept, in frame starting at base 1. This clone was picked up a small number of times. It has no known antigen specificity. The input lacks base qualities; no much larger clone sits a single base away. Study-level results and caveats: The amount of clinical and demographic metadata varied by source and participant and was provided uncurated.

Enrolling through a virtual design, the prospective study's participants ranged in age from roughly 18 to 90 years and lived across some 23 United States geographic areas. Cohort assignment in the prospective study relied on participant-reported clinical history from a screening survey and a study questionnaire. For ImmuneRACE Cohort 3, a participant was defined as recovered based on two consecutive negative NP/OP PCR tests, clearance by a healthcare professional, or resolution of symptoms. Mobile phlebotomists in the prospective study collected whole blood, serum and a nasopharyngeal or oropharyngeal swab from every participant. Over a roughly 2-month period, participants in the prospective study had the option of providing additional blood draws and questionnaires. Prospective study blood samples were shipped either frozen or at room temperature before DNA extraction. The immunoSEQ Assay, a bias-controlled multiplex PCR, was used to amplify TCRbeta CDR3 regions from genomic DNA. The original methods were these. Nucleated cell counts per sample were estimated from amplification of reference gene primers within the assay. To quantify the absolute abundance of each unique TCRbeta CDR3 rearrangement, sequence reads were collapsed and filtered. For each sample, productive Simpson clonality was calculated by taking the square root of Simpson's diversity index across productive rearrangements. Imported from immuneACCESS, the table was reduced by TCRdb to in-frame sequences with V and J called. These copies leave out some clones; in studies compared against another copy, an unresolved V gene accounts for under half, and the cause of the remainder is not known. V and J calls and clone size follow that table, whereas D and trimming were derived from the DNA. The sample records about 480,000 clones, more than 85% of which are singletons. The top ten hold approximately 8.3% of the sample.

The receptor comes from a woman aged 60-75 years who had recovered from COVID-19. The rearrangement combines TRBV30 with TRBJ1-3, and TRBD1 may be the D gene, going by 5 matching bases. The sequencing input was PBMCs or T cells enriched from blood (not recorded which). The DNA is TGTGCCTGGAGGGACACCTACTCTGGAAACACCATATATTTT. Its product reads: CAWRDTYSGNTIYF.